The T cell receptor beta chain described here comes from a study of OX40 agonist ivuxolimab in advanced cancers. Study-level background: The study enrolled dose-escalation patients with hepatocellular carcinoma, melanoma, renal cell or head and neck cancer. Prior therapy, whether anti-PD-1, anti-PD-L1 or anti-CTLA-4, was allowed, and about 39% had some. Partial responses were recorded for three patients, including one with hepatocellular carcinoma and two with cutaneous melanoma.

As concerns this clone: The target antigen is unknown.

Study findings and constraints: The average count of expanded clones was higher among CD8+ T cells than among CD4+.

Data came from immunoSEQ multiplex PCR; TCRdb stores just in-frame clones and leaves some out. The sample shows around 34,000 clones, about 88% of them seen only once. This CDR3 has 14 amino acids. Germline-derived CDR1 and CDR2 are SGDLS and YYNGEE. V was trimmed by 0 bases and J by 3 bases, leaving 9 bases between them. The receptor's source is an adult with an advanced solid tumor such as melanoma, head and neck, liver or kidney cancer. This chain joins TRBV9 and TRBJ2-5, with a possible D match to TRBD2 (5 bases). This specimen was CD4+ or CD8+ T cells sorted from blood, taken in a trial of the OX40 agonist ivuxolimab. The CDR3 here is CASSVGSEKETQYF. In nucleotides, the CDR3 is TGTGCCAGCAGCGTAGGTAGCGAGAAAGAGACCCAGTACTTC.